This TCR beta chain appears in the sequencing data of a study of blood T cell repertoires in COVID-19. Turning to the study itself: PBMCs, B-cell-depleted T cells, or T cells provided the cDNA or gDNA that made up the material.

Authors' analysis steps: Reference gene primer amplification in the assay estimated nucleated cell counts. Clones were sequenced by immunoSEQ multiplex PCR, and TCRdb holds only the in-frame ones, with some missing. D and trimming were read from the DNA, whereas the V and J calls and clone size are those reported in that table. The sample gives about 250,000 clones, about 85% of which show up once; less than 8.5% is in the top ten. From germline, CDR1 is WSHSY and CDR2 SAAADI. V dropped 6 bases and J dropped 7; count of bases not matched to a gene: 11. CDR3 length: 16 amino acids. The sequence was obtained from a woman between 45 and 60 years old who had been exposed to COVID-19. Input material: PBMCs or T cells enriched from blood (not recorded which). This sequence joins TRBV10-2 and TRBJ1-6; 8 bases map to TRBD1. In nucleotides, the CDR3 is TGCGCCAGCAGCGTTACCGGGACAGGCTTAAATTCACCCCTCCACTTT. Its protein is CASSVTGTGLNSPLHF.